A selection of T cell receptor beta chains follows, all from one sample in a study of shared T cell receptors in the human thymus. Generated by immunoSEQ multiplex PCR, the TCRdb table keeps only in-frame clones and is missing some. The sample has about 400,000 clones; more than 85% are singletons. The source material was thymocytes. The source is a human donor. The CDR3 runs from the conserved cysteine through the conserved F or W. Each record gives: J gene, V gene, clone size, D gene, CDR3 protein, CDR3 DNA. D genes are given only for firm matches. Expanded clones get a size class; other rows say once, few or many, or leave the size out.

TRBJ2-2,TRBV14,-,TRBD2,CASSLQKRERAGELFF,TGTGCCAGCAGCCTCCAGAAGCGGGAGCGAGCCGGGGAGCTGTTTTTT
TRBJ2-1,TRBV25-1,-,-,CASSESGQIYNEQFF,TGTGCCAGCAGTGAATCGGGGCAGATTTACAATGAGCAGTTCTTC
TRBJ2-1,TRBV10-3,-,-,CAISNDLGTSTYNEQFF,TGTGCCATCAGTAACGACCTCGGGACATCTACCTACAATGAGCAGTTCTTC
TRBJ2-5,TRBV4-2,once,TRBD1,CASSQATGAGETQYF,TGTGCCAGCAGCCAAGCGACAGGGGCGGGGGAGACCCAGTACTTC
TRBJ1-1,TRBV5-4,-,-,CASSLAAQGMNTEAFF,TGTGCCAGCAGCTTGGCCGCACAGGGTATGAACACTGAAGCTTTCTTT
TRBJ2-1,TRBV18,-,-,CASSPKTPEQFF,TGTGCCAGCTCACCGAAGACGCCCGAGCAGTTCTTC
TRBJ2-7,TRBV7-9,-,TRBD2,CASSSHDGREYSYEQYF,TGTGCCAGCAGCTCACACGACGGGAGGGAATACTCCTACGAGCAGTACTTC
TRBJ2-5,TRBV12-5,-,-,CASGLNWQETQYF,TGTGCTAGTGGTTTGAACTGGCAAGAGACCCAGTACTTC
TRBJ1-2,TRBV30,-,TRBD1,CAWAGGSGYTF,TGTGCCTGGGCAGGGGGCAGCGGCTACACCTTC
TRBJ2-1,TRBV7-2,-,TRBD2,CASIRTSGTSYNEQFF,TGTGCCAGCATCCGTACTAGCGGGACCTCCTACAATGAGCAGTTCTTC
TRBJ1-3,TRBV11-3,-,TRBD1,CASSLNQGEGNTIYF,TGTGCCAGCAGCTTAAATCAGGGGGAAGGAAACACCATATATTTT
TRBJ1-3,TRBV7-2,-,-,CASSLVRGAGRLGNTIYF,TGTGCCAGCAGCTTAGTAAGAGGGGCAGGGCGGTTAGGAAACACCATATATTTT
TRBJ2-3,TRBV6-5,-,TRBD1,CASTGQDEDTQYF,TGTGCCAGCACGGGACAGGATGAAGATACGCAGTATTTT
TRBJ2-1,TRBV19,-,TRBD2,CASSGLAGGPREQFF,TGTGCCAGTAGTGGACTAGCGGGAGGGCCTAGAGAGCAGTTCTTC
TRBJ2-1,TRBV27,-,-,CASSLWSGSAYNEQFF,TGTGCCAGCAGTTTATGGTCCGGGAGCGCCTACAATGAGCAGTTCTTC
TRBJ1-2,TRBV14,-,-,CASSQGVNYGYTF,TGTGCCAGCAGCCAGGGTGTCAACTATGGCTACACCTTC
TRBJ2-7,TRBV5-5,once,-,CASSLRTEPRSVFYEQYF,TGTGCCAGCAGCTTGCGGACAGAGCCTCGGTCCGTTTTCTACGAGCAGTACTTC
TRBJ2-2,TRBV27,-,-,CASSSRTLYIKEDTGELFF,TGTGCCAGCAGCTCCCGGACGTTGTACATTAAGGAGGACACCGGGGAGCTGTTTTTT
TRBJ1-3,TRBV2,-,TRBD1,CASSEAVGQGASGNTIYF,TGTGCCAGCAGTGAAGCCGTGGGACAGGGAGCCTCTGGAAACACCATATATTTT
TRBJ1-1,TRBV25-1,-,TRBD1,CASRDSGGGLKAFF,TGTGCCAGCAGGGACTCAGGGGGCGGGCTAAAAGCTTTCTTT
TRBJ1-1,TRBV4-2,-,-,CASRDDRSLNTEAFF,TGTGCCAGCAGGGATGACAGGTCCCTGAACACTGAAGCTTTCTTT
TRBJ2-1,TRBV28,-,TRBD2,CASVGTSGWYNEQFF,TGTGCCAGCGTAGGGACTAGCGGTTGGTACAATGAGCAGTTCTTC
TRBJ2-7,TRBV7-9,-,-,CASSLGDGHSYEQYF,TGTGCCAGCAGCCTAGGCGACGGTCACTCCTACGAGCAGTACTTC
TRBJ2-7,TRBV6-5,-,TRBD2,CASSTRLAGTYEQYF,TGTGCCAGCAGTACGAGACTAGCGGGGACCTACGAGCAGTACTTC
TRBJ1-2,TRBV27,-,-,CASRDGSPNYGYTF,TGTGCCAGCAGGGACGGGTCTCCTAACTATGGCTACACCTTC
TRBJ2-1,TRBV18,-,-,CASSPRRWDEFF,TGTGCCAGCTCACCTAGACGGTGGGATGAGTTCTTC
TRBJ2-3,TRBV28,-,TRBD2,CASTRTFSSGRARWGTDTQYF,TGTGCCAGCACCCGCACCTTTAGTAGCGGGAGGGCCAGGTGGGGCACAGATACGCAGTATTTT
TRBJ2-5,TRBV7-2,-,TRBD2,CASRPPGLAGAETQYF,TGTGCCAGCAGACCCCCCGGACTAGCGGGAGCAGAGACCCAGTACTTC
TRBJ2-7,TRBV28,-,-,CASSKTGRSTVEQYF,TGTGCCAGCAGTAAAACAGGGAGGTCAACTGTCGAGCAGTACTTC
TRBJ1-1,TRBV6-5,once,-,CASSRNRAETEAFF,TGTGCCAGCAGTCGCAACAGGGCCGAGACTGAAGCTTTCTTT
TRBJ2-2,TRBV19,-,-,CASTQNGRDRHTGELFF,TGTGCCAGTACCCAGAACGGCCGGGACCGCCACACCGGGGAGCTGTTTTTT
TRBJ1-1,TRBV5-4,-,-,CASSVGQANTEAFF,TGTGCCAGCAGCGTCGGACAAGCGAACACTGAAGCTTTCTTT
TRBJ2-7,TRBV27,-,-,CASSFPPGREQYF,TGTGCCAGCAGTTTCCCGCCGGGGCGCGAGCAGTACTTC
TRBJ2-1,TRBV28,-,TRBD2,CASLSRGRAGNEQFF,TGTGCCAGCCTCTCGAGAGGGAGGGCGGGTAATGAGCAGTTCTTC
TRBJ2-3,TRBV14,-,TRBD1,CASSQDTQGTDTQYF,TGTGCCAGCAGCCAAGACACACAGGGGACAGATACGCAGTATTTT
TRBJ1-1,TRBV15,-,TRBD1,CATSGDRVGTEAFF,TGTGCCACCAGCGGGGACAGGGTCGGTACTGAAGCTTTCTTT
TRBJ1-5,TRBV5-4,-,-,CASSLYGTDQPQHF,TGTGCCAGCAGCTTGTATGGAACCGACCAGCCCCAGCATTTT
TRBJ2-2,TRBV19,-,-,CASTLRVWNTGELFF,TGTGCCAGTACCCTGCGGGTCTGGAACACCGGGGAGCTGTTTTTT
TRBJ2-1,TRBV10-3,-,TRBD2,CAISEKREYNEQFF,TGTGCCATCAGTGAGAAGCGGGAGTACAATGAGCAGTTCTTC
TRBJ1-2,TRBV19,-,TRBD1,CASSTSGTGGYYGYTF,TGTGCCAGTAGTACCTCCGGGACAGGGGGGTACTATGGCTACACCTTC
TRBJ1-1,TRBV9,-,-,CASSVVLSNTEAFF,TGTGCCAGCAGCGTAGTACTTTCGAACACTGAAGCTTTCTTT
TRBJ2-7,TRBV21-1,-,-,CASRWWVYEQYF,TGTGCCAGCCGGTGGTGGGTGTACGAGCAGTACTTC
TRBJ1-2,TRBV13,-,TRBD1,CASSLGLGLGGYGYTF,TGTGCCAGCAGCTTAGGCCTGGGCCTAGGGGGCTATGGCTACACATTC
TRBJ2-7,TRBV11-1,-,TRBD2,CASSFSRTSGRYEQYF,TGTGCCAGCAGTTTCAGTCGGACTAGCGGGAGGTACGAGCAGTACTTC
TRBJ1-5,TRBV7-2,-,-,CASSLLNQPQHF,TGTGCCAGCAGCTTGCTCAATCAGCCCCAGCATTTT
TRBJ1-1,TRBV29-1,-,-,CSVESNTEAFF,TGCAGCGTTGAGAGTAACACTGAAGCTTTCTTT
TRBJ2-7,TRBV27,-,-,CASSNPLLKVYEQYF,TGTGCCTCGAGCAACCCCCTACTAAAAGTCTACGAGCAGTACTTC
TRBJ2-4,TRBV4-2,-,-,CASSQVKALRKNIQYF,TGTGCCAGCAGCCAAGTGAAGGCCCTCCGAAAAAACATTCAGTACTTC
TRBJ2-2,TRBV5-6,-,TRBD2,CASSPGDSASGSCTGELFF,TGTGCCAGCAGCCCGGGGGATTCCGCTAGCGGGAGTTGTACCGGGGAGCTGTTTTTT
TRBJ1-2,TRBV19,once,-,CASSLFQPGSGNYGYTF,TGTGCCAGTAGTCTCTTCCAACCAGGGAGCGGTAACTATGGCTACACCTTC
TRBJ2-5,TRBV7-2,-,TRBD1,CASSSLPWTGGLKETQYF,TGTGCCAGCAGCTCCCTCCCCTGGACAGGGGGCTTGAAGGAGACCCAGTACTTC
TRBJ1-2,TRBV19,-,-,CASSIVAGDGYTF,TGTGCCAGTAGTATAGTGGCAGGAGATGGCTACACCTTC